These T cell receptor beta chains were read from a single sample in a study of a mutant IDH1 vaccine in newly diagnosed glioma. These receptors have no known antigen. The method was immunoSEQ multiplex PCR; TCRdb's version includes in-frame clones alone and lacks a portion of them. The sample lists approximately 80,000 clones, 80% to 90% occurring once. The source was PBMCs, collected from a glioma patient whose treatment included an IDH1 peptide vaccine. The receptors shown here come from a middle-aged man with glioma. CDR3s include the opening cysteine and the closing phenylalanine or tryptophan. Fields, in order: CDR3 protein, CDR3 DNA, clone size, V gene, J gene, D gene. D genes are given only for firm matches. Size is omitted from some rows. Given values are once, few, many or a class for expanded clones.

CDR3aa: CASSFSGGFPASTDTQYF
CDR3nt: TGTGCCAGCAGCTTTAGCGGGGGGTTCCCAGCTAGCACAGATACGCAGTATTTT
abundance: once
v_gene: TRBV7-2
j_gene: TRBJ2-3
d_gene: TRBD2

CDR3aa: CASSGVNTYNEQFF
CDR3nt: TGTGCCAGCAGTGGGGTAAACACCTACAATGAGCAGTTCTTC
abundance: .
v_gene: TRBV28
j_gene: TRBJ2-1
d_gene: .

CDR3aa: CASSPGGDYGYTF
CDR3nt: TGTGCCAGCAGCCCCGGAGGAGACTATGGCTACACCTTC
abundance: .
v_gene: TRBV5-4
j_gene: TRBJ1-2
d_gene: .

CDR3aa: CASSPSAGTNEKLFF
CDR3nt: TGTGCCAGCAGCCCCAGTGCAGGGACTAATGAAAAACTGTTTTTT
abundance: once
v_gene: TRBV7-3
j_gene: TRBJ1-4
d_gene: .

CDR3aa: CASRAGSSYNSPLHF
CDR3nt: TGTGCCAGCAGGGCAGGGAGCTCCTATAATTCACCCCTCCACTTT
abundance: .
v_gene: TRBV2
j_gene: TRBJ1-6
d_gene: .

CDR3aa: CASSLVDTSSNQPQHF
CDR3nt: TGTGCCAGCAGCTTAGTGGACACCTCTAGCAATCAGCCCCAGCATTTT
abundance: .
v_gene: TRBV7-9
j_gene: TRBJ1-5
d_gene: .

CDR3aa: CASSPGGYEQYF
CDR3nt: TGTGCCAGCAGCCCAGGCGGGTACGAGCAGTACTTC
abundance: .
v_gene: TRBV7-3
j_gene: TRBJ2-7
d_gene: .

CDR3aa: CASTSLSQGAYYTEAFF
CDR3nt: TGTGCCAGTACCTCACTCTCACAGGGGGCTTATTACACTGAAGCTTTCTTT
abundance: .
v_gene: TRBV19
j_gene: TRBJ1-1
d_gene: TRBD1

CDR3aa: CSSGTSGGMNEQFF
CDR3nt: TGCAGCTCCGGGACTAGCGGGGGGATGAATGAGCAGTTCTTC
abundance: once
v_gene: TRBV29-1
j_gene: TRBJ2-1
d_gene: TRBD2

CDR3aa: CASSLGSGQEKNIQYF
CDR3nt: TGCGCCAGCAGCTTGGGGTCCGGGCAAGAGAAAAACATTCAGTACTTC
abundance: few
v_gene: TRBV5-1
j_gene: TRBJ2-4
d_gene: .

CDR3aa: CSARDLSEQYF
CDR3nt: TGCAGTGCTAGAGATCTGAGCGAGCAGTACTTC
abundance: .
v_gene: TRBV20-1
j_gene: TRBJ2-7
d_gene: .

CDR3aa: CASSLAWVDEQFF
CDR3nt: TGTGCCAGCAGCTTGGCTTGGGTAGATGAGCAGTTCTTC
abundance: .
v_gene: TRBV7-2
j_gene: TRBJ2-1
d_gene: .

CDR3aa: CASSWGTGREGYTF
CDR3nt: TGTGCCAGCAGCTGGGGGACAGGGAGGGAGGGCTACACCTTC
abundance: .
v_gene: TRBV5-4
j_gene: TRBJ1-2
d_gene: TRBD1

CDR3aa: CASSPLASNTGELFF
CDR3nt: TGTGCCAGCAGTCCACTCGCTTCGAACACCGGGGAGCTGTTTTTT
abundance: .
v_gene: TRBV6-5
j_gene: TRBJ2-2
d_gene: .

CDR3aa: CASSDVRATSGNTIYF
CDR3nt: TGCGCCAGCAGTGATGTGAGGGCAACCTCTGGAAACACCATATATTTT
abundance: .
v_gene: TRBV10-2
j_gene: TRBJ1-3
d_gene: .

CDR3aa: CASSLDRNGYTF
CDR3nt: TGCGCCAGCAGCTTGGACCGGAATGGCTACACCTTC
abundance: .
v_gene: TRBV5-1
j_gene: TRBJ1-2
d_gene: .

CDR3aa: CASSLLSVGTDTQYF
CDR3nt: TGTGCCAGCAGCTTACTTAGCGTCGGTACAGATACGCAGTATTTT
abundance: .
v_gene: TRBV7-2
j_gene: TRBJ2-3
d_gene: .

CDR3aa: CASSAGEGFGELSTDTQYF
CDR3nt: TGTGCCAGTAGCGCAGGGGAGGGATTTGGGGAACTTAGCACAGATACGCAGTATTTT
abundance: .
v_gene: TRBV19
j_gene: TRBJ2-3
d_gene: .

CDR3aa: CASSQGDKITDTQYF
CDR3nt: TGCGCCAGCAGCCAAGGGGACAAGATCACAGATACGCAGTATTTT
abundance: .
v_gene: TRBV4-1
j_gene: TRBJ2-3
d_gene: .

CDR3aa: CASSLGGLAGWLRDTQYF
CDR3nt: TGTGCCAGCAGCTTAGGCGGACTAGCGGGCTGGCTGAGGGATACGCAGTATTTT
abundance: .
v_gene: TRBV11-3
j_gene: TRBJ2-3
d_gene: TRBD2

CDR3aa: CASSNGATNEKLFF
CDR3nt: TGTGCCAGCAGCAATGGGGCAACTAATGAAAAACTGTTTTTT
abundance: few
v_gene: TRBV21-1
j_gene: TRBJ1-4
d_gene: .

CDR3aa: CASSPGPTTRNTGELFF
CDR3nt: TGTGCCAGCAGCCCTGGACCCACAACTCGGAACACCGGGGAGCTGTTTTTT
abundance: few
v_gene: TRBV7-3
j_gene: TRBJ2-2
d_gene: .

CDR3aa: CASSQDGGLGANEQFF
CDR3nt: TGCGCCAGCAGCCAAGACGGGGGACTAGGGGCCAATGAGCAGTTCTTC
abundance: few
v_gene: TRBV4-3
j_gene: TRBJ2-1
d_gene: TRBD2

CDR3aa: CASSLAGGGQPQHF
CDR3nt: TGTGCCAGCAGCTTAGCAGGGGGCGGACAGCCCCAGCATTTT
abundance: few
v_gene: TRBV7-9
j_gene: TRBJ1-5
d_gene: TRBD1

CDR3aa: CASSVGRLAGGFSSEQFF
CDR3nt: TGTGCCAGCAGCGTAGGTCGCTTAGCGGGAGGGTTTAGTAGTGAGCAGTTCTTC
abundance: .
v_gene: TRBV9
j_gene: TRBJ2-1
d_gene: TRBD2

CDR3aa: CAIRGGDSYGYTF
CDR3nt: TGTGCCATCAGGGGGGGGGACTCCTATGGCTACACCTTC
abundance: .
v_gene: TRBV10-3
j_gene: TRBJ1-2
d_gene: .

CDR3aa: CASSTGLGKTQYF
CDR3nt: TGTGCCAGCAGCACCGGACTTGGAAAGACCCAGTACTTC
abundance: .
v_gene: TRBV6-5
j_gene: TRBJ2-5
d_gene: .

CDR3aa: CASSQTLRGTPYF
CDR3nt: TGCGCCAGCAGCCAGACCTTGAGGGGAACGCCGTACTTC
abundance: .
v_gene: TRBV4-3
j_gene: TRBJ2-4
d_gene: .

CDR3aa: CARPKGAADTQYF
CDR3nt: TGTGCCAGACCTAAGGGAGCTGCAGATACGCAGTATTTT
abundance: .
v_gene: TRBV9
j_gene: TRBJ2-3
d_gene: .

CDR3aa: CAWSVDRGKQYF
CDR3nt: TGTGCCTGGAGTGTGGACAGGGGGAAGCAGTACTTC
abundance: .
v_gene: TRBV30
j_gene: TRBJ2-7
d_gene: TRBD1

CDR3aa: CASSPYLDGTGVNEQYF
CDR3nt: TGTGCCAGCAGCCCGTACTTAGACGGGACAGGGGTAAACGAGCAGTACTTC
abundance: .
v_gene: TRBV11-1
j_gene: TRBJ2-7
d_gene: TRBD1

CDR3aa: CASSEFILVSETQYF
CDR3nt: TGTGCCAGCAGTGAGTTTATATTAGTCTCGGAGACCCAGTACTTC
abundance: once
v_gene: TRBV6-1
j_gene: TRBJ2-5
d_gene: .

CDR3aa: CASSLSRGPYNEQFF
CDR3nt: TGTGCCAGCAGCTTATCACGGGGTCCCTACAATGAGCAGTTCTTC
abundance: .
v_gene: TRBV7-2
j_gene: TRBJ2-1
d_gene: .

CDR3aa: CASSTRDSSTDTQYF
CDR3nt: TGTGCCAGCAGCACCAGGGACTCTAGCACAGATACGCAGTATTTT
abundance: once
v_gene: TRBV21-1
j_gene: TRBJ2-3
d_gene: .

CDR3aa: CASSLVGYEQYF
CDR3nt: TGTGCCAGCAGCTTAGTAGGTTACGAGCAGTACTTC
abundance: .
v_gene: TRBV11-1
j_gene: TRBJ2-7
d_gene: .

CDR3aa: CATRAGARRGTQYF
CDR3nt: TGTGCCACCAGGGCGGGGGCCCGACGGGGGACCCAGTACTTC
abundance: few
v_gene: TRBV15
j_gene: TRBJ2-5
d_gene: .